The TCR beta chain described here comes from a study of T-cell memory formation after mild COVID-19. Study in general: The study found TCR clusters largely donor specific. Study outcomes and limitations: The pre-infection memory compartment contained some responding clones, suggesting cross-reactive memory joined. From day 15 to 85, contracting clones were balanced between CD4 and CD8, whereas later expanders leaned toward CD4+.

Regarding this clonotype: What it recognizes is unknown.

The V end was cut by 2 bases, the J end by 6 bases, with 13 bases between. The germline V gene encodes CDR1 MNHEY and CDR2 SMNVEV (reference sequence). This CDR3 region has 14 residues. TCRdb passed the 5' RACE reads through MiXCR, listing each CDR3 protein once. The data show tens of thousands of distinct CDR3 sequences, about a sixth seen once. This receptor was identified in an adult woman who had mild COVID-19 (a few samples of this study predate the infection). Cell type and time point are not known. Sequences were obtained from PBMCs or a T cell subset sorted from them (not recorded which). V is TRBV27 and J is TRBJ1-2, with a possible D match to TRBD1 (5 bases). CDR3 in amino acids: CASSLLWGLDGYTF. CDR3 DNA sequence: TGTGCCAGCAGTTTACTTTGGGGCCTTGATGGCTACACCTTC.